One T cell receptor beta chain is described in this entry. Its specificity is unknown. The record originates from a study of T cells in tuberculosis. The wider study: CD1B tetramers identified T cells specific for mycobacterial lipid GMM.

This table comes from immunoSEQ multiplex PCR, and its TCRdb copy is limited to in-frame clones, with some not included. The sample shows tens of thousands of clones, around nine tenths of them seen only once. V lost 8 bases and J 6 bases, leaving 28 bases between the germline ends. CDR3 size: 18 residues. Germline V gene sequence: CDR1 MNHEY, CDR2 SMNVEV (reference sequence). Regarding the study as a whole: Cases with active tuberculosis were adults, while controls were adolescents.

This receptor was identified in a donor aged 5-35 years with latent tuberculosis or without tuberculosis infection. Some clones in this sample may be carry-over from other donors' samples. The V gene is TRBV27, the J gene TRBJ2-2; possible D gene TRBD1, 5 bases. The specimen sequenced was PBMCs. CDR3 in amino acids: CASAGVGQGIYGAGELFF. The CDR3 coding sequence is TGTGCCAGCGCTGGCGTCGGGCAGGGAATTTATGGCGCCGGGGAGCTGTTTTTT.